Following are 21 T cell receptor beta chains from one sample sequenced in a study of CD8 T cells in ankylosing spondylitis. MiXCR was run by TCRdb on the 5' RACE reads, yielding one entry per CDR3 protein. The sample carries 350,000 to 550,000 distinct CDR3 sequences, roughly a quarter recorded once. Study conclusions and caveats: Ankylosing spondylitis blood appeared to be characterized by a TCR beta motif of eight highly homologous variants.

What these receptors recognize is not known. The material sequenced was blood, either unsorted or a sorted T cell fraction (not recorded which). Every receptor here comes from a male donor with ankylosing spondylitis.

This chain joins TRBV6-2 or TRBV6-3 and TRBJ2-3, with TRBD2 matching over 7 bases. V was clipped by 6 bases and J by 2 bases; unmatched bases: 14. Per germline, CDR1 MNHEY and CDR2 SVGEGT. The CDR3 is 17 residues long. CDR3 sequence: CASSKERLALDTDTQYF. CDR3 nucleotides: TGTGCCAGCAGCAAAGAACGACTAGCACTTGACACAGATACGCAGTATTTT.

This chain connects TRBV12-1 to TRBJ2-1; TRBD2 is taken as the D call from the table, unchecked against the DNA. TRBV12-1 is marked as a pseudogene. This CDR3 has 15 amino acids. The CDR3, as DNA: TGTGCCAGCAGGACTAGCGGGAGAGCCGGCCATGAGCAGTTCTTC. It is translated as CASRTSGRAGHEQFF.

The rearrangement uses TRBV29-1 and TRBJ2-3; 9 bases are shared with TRBD2. The CDR3 loop spans 14 amino acids. Germline V lookup: CDR1 SQVTM, CDR2 ANQGSEA. Trimming cost V 4 bases and J 6 bases; bases outside gene matches: 8. DNA of the CDR3: TGCAGCGTTGTCGGGGAGAGCGGGAGGGATACGCAGTATTTT. It is translated as CSVVGESGRDTQYF.

The chain is built from TRBV5-1 and TRBJ2-7; 13 bases map to TRBD2. Trimming took 0 bases from V and 6 from J; bases not matched to a gene: 3. Germline lookup yields CDR1 SGHRS and CDR2 YFSETQ. There are 15 residues in the CDR3. As DNA, the CDR3 is TGCGCCAGCAGCTTGGGACTAGCGGGAGGAGGCGAGCAGTACGTC. It is translated as CASSLGLAGGGEQYV.

The chain uses TRBV5-1 and TRBJ1-5; the match to TRBD1 covers 7 bases. V lost 0 bases to trimming and J lost 6 bases; unmatched junction nucleotides: 3. The germline gives CDR1 SGHRS, CDR2 YFSETQ. The CDR3 totals 14 residues. The CDR3 region has the DNA TGCGCCAGCAGCTTGGAAACAGGGGTTCAGCCCCAGCATTTT. Its translation: CASSLETGVQPQHF.

The chain links TRBV18 to TRBJ2-1, with D tentatively TRBD2 (6 bases). Between the trimmed V and J ends, which lost 3 bases and 10 bases, there was a span of 10 bases. Germline V gene sequence: CDR1 KGHSH, CDR2 LQKENI. The CDR3 contains 12 residues. The CDR3 reads CASSPGLQEQFF. The CDR3 nucleotides read TGTGCCAGCTCACCGGGACTTCAAGAGCAGTTCTTC.

V and J are TRBV6-1 and TRBJ1-2; 8 nucleotides agree with TRBD1. Germline V gives CDR1 MNHNS, CDR2 SASEGT. Unmatched junction bases numbered 13, after V lost 7 bases and J lost 3 bases. There are 16 residues in the CDR3. CDR3 amino acids: CASKKDRASFDYGYTF. As DNA, the CDR3 is TGTGCCAGCAAAAAGGACAGGGCCAGTTTTGACTATGGCTACACCTTC.

The chain is built from TRBV6-5 and TRBJ2-5; 8 bases are a match to TRBD1. Germline V CDR1 and CDR2: MNHEY, SVGAGI. The CDR3 covers 15 residues. With 2 bases clipped from V and 4 bases from J, the junction kept 6 bases outside the gene matches. As DNA, the CDR3 is TGTGCCAGCAGTTACAGACAGGGGATTCGAGAGACCCAGTACTTC. Protein sequence: CASSYRQGIRETQYF.

This clonotype was detected only a few times. V gene TRBV10-1 combines with J gene TRBJ2-2; D may be TRBD1 or TRBD2 (5 bases each). The germline V and J ends were trimmed by 2 bases and 5 bases, with 15 bases remaining between them. CDR3 length equals 16 residues. CDR1 is WNHNN, CDR2 SYGVQD, per germline (reference sequence). The CDR3 spells CASSERGPPVTGELFF. The CDR3 DNA reads TGCGCCAGCAGTGAGCGGGGCCCCCCGGTGACCGGGGAGCTGTTTTTT.

V and J are TRBV11-2 and TRBJ2-1; D ambiguous. From germline, CDR1 is SGHAT and CDR2 FQNNGV. CDR3 length: 14 residues. Deletions cut 1 base from V and 7 bases from J, with 11 bases between. CDR3 sequence: CASSLVQIENEQFF. The CDR3 nucleotides read TGTGCCAGCAGCTTAGTCCAGATAGAAAATGAGCAGTTCTTC. Combining the CDR3 with reference TRBV11-2 and TRBJ2-1 gives the whole variable domain EAGVAQSPRYKIIEKRQSVAFWCNPISGHATLYWYQQILGQGPKLLIQFQNNGVVDDSQLPKDRFSAERLKGVDSTLKIQPAKLEDSAVYLCASSLVQIENEQFFGPGTRLTVL.

There are a few counts of this clonotype. This chain connects TRBV6-1 to TRBJ2-7; possibly TRBD1 for D (6 bases). The CDR3 is made up of 13 amino acids. The germline CDR1 and CDR2 sequences are MNHNS and SASEGT. V was cut by 3 bases and J by 2 bases, with 8 bases left in between. The CDR3 spells CASSERTAYEQYV. CDR3 DNA: TGTGCCAGCAGTGAGAGGACAGCCTACGAGCAGTACGTC.

CDR3: CASNGVGSDTQYF. CDR3 bases: TGTGCCAGTAACGGGGTCGGGTCAGATACGCAGTATTTT. The chain carries TRBV19 and TRBJ2-3; a weak D match, TRBD2 (5 bases). Germline V gene lookup returns CDR1 LNHDA and CDR2 SQIVND (reference sequence). CDR3 length: 13 residues. Between the trimmed V and J ends, which lost 7 bases and 4 bases, there was a span of 12 bases.

The chain combines TRBV29-1 with TRBJ2-1; 8 bases are a match to TRBD2. The V gene's germline CDR1 is SQVTM and CDR2 ANQGSEA. Trimming at V came to 8 bases and at J to 0 bases, leaving 3 bases not matched to a gene. This CDR3 is 13 amino acids long. Written as DNA, the CDR3 is TGCAGCCTAGCGGGTAGCTCCTACAATGAGCAGTTCTTC. Its translation is CSLAGSSYNEQFF.

The table lists this clonotype with a few counts. This sequence joins TRBV20-1 and TRBJ1-2; 7 nucleotides agree with TRBD1. This CDR3 has 12 amino acids. The trim removed 7 bases at V and 4 bases at J, leaving 6 bases unmatched. The germline CDR1 and CDR2 sequences are DFQATT and SNEGSKA (reference sequence). The DNA for the CDR3 is TGCAGTGTGGACAGGCGACGCTATGGCTACACCTTC. This translates into CSVDRRRYGYTF.

V is TRBV11-2 and J is TRBJ2-3, with no clear D. CDR3 length equals 15 residues. Trimming shortened V by 1 base and J by 2 bases, and 10 bases separated the two germline ends. Germline lookup yields CDR1 SGHAT and CDR2 FQNNGV. CDR3 sequence (DNA): TGTGCCAGCAGCTTAGTCGACACTTTCACAGATACGCAGTATTTT. Translating gives CASSLVDTFTDTQYF.

This clonotype was detected only a few times. This chain uses TRBV20-1 with TRBJ1-1; D may be TRBD1 (5 bases). Trimming removed 8 bases from V and 1 base from J, with 23 bases in between. The CDR3 consists of 16 residues. The V gene's germline CDR1 is DFQATT and CDR2 SNEGSKA (reference sequence). The CDR3 DNA reads as TGCAGTCCCGCGCAAAGGGACGGAGTGGGGAACACTGAAGCTTTCTTT. Translation: CSPAQRDGVGNTEAFF.

This sequence joins TRBV18 and TRBJ2-5, with a possible D match to TRBD2 (5 bases). The length of the CDR3 is 15 residues. V shed 1 base and J shed 3 bases, with 12 bases lying between them. CDR1 and CDR2 (germline): KGHSH, LQKENI. The CDR3 region is CASSPRASGEETQYF. The CDR3 DNA is TGTGCCAGCTCACCACGTGCAAGCGGAGAAGAGACCCAGTACTTC.

The rearrangement uses TRBV12-3 or TRBV12-4 and TRBJ2-5, with D uncertain. CDR3 length equals 13 residues. The V end was cut by 6 bases, the J end by 5 bases, with 13 bases between. The CDR3 DNA reads as TGTGCCAGCAGCCCCCGGCAGATGGAGACCCAGTACTTC. Its protein is CASSPRQMETQYF.

The chain has TRBV9 and TRBJ2-5; 8 bases agree with TRBD2. This CDR3 has 16 amino acids. Germline values: CDR1 SGDLS, CDR2 YYNGEE. Losses at the gene ends were 3 bases for V and 2 bases for J; bases not matched to a gene: 9. CDR3 sequence reads: CASSAPPLAEQETQYF. CDR3 DNA: TGTGCCAGCAGCGCCCCCCCACTAGCGGAGCAAGAGACCCAGTACTTC.

This clonotype has just a few counts. The CDR3 sequence: CASSWTAKGSNTEAFF. Written as DNA, the CDR3 is TGTGCCAGCTCGTGGACAGCCAAAGGGTCGAACACTGAAGCTTTCTTT. The genes are TRBV18 and TRBJ1-1, with a tentative D call TRBD1 (6 bases). Germline lookup yields CDR1 KGHSH and CDR2 LQKENI. The V end was cut by 6 bases, the J end by 1 base, with 18 bases between. This CDR3 contains 16 residues.

The table lists this clonotype with a few counts. V and J are TRBV3-1 and TRBJ2-7, with 10 bases fitting TRBD2. Trimming at V came to 1 base and at J to 4 bases, leaving 10 bases not matched to a gene. This CDR3 is 17 amino acids long. Per germline, CDR1 LGHDT and CDR2 YNNKEL (reference sequence). The CDR3: CASSQGPPGAGGYEQYV. For the CDR3, the DNA is TGTGCCAGCAGCCAAGGACCACCGGGAGCGGGAGGGTACGAGCAGTACGTC.